The rows below give T cell receptor beta chains drawn from one sample of a study of blood T cell repertoires in COVID-19. Sequencing used immunoSEQ multiplex PCR; TCRdb keeps in-frame clones, though not all of them. The sample gives some 150,000 clones, 84% of which show up once; 4.8% is in the top ten. The sample comprised peripheral blood. Source of these receptors: a human donor in a cohort sampled during active COVID-19. Each CDR3 is given with its conserved first and last residue. The D gene is left open where the match is weak. The size entry is marked missing in some rows and otherwise reads once, few, many or a size class.

d_call: TRBD1
cdr3_length: 16
v_call: TRBV2
j_call: TRBJ1-4
clone_size: -
cdr3_nt: TGTGCCAGCAGCCCGACAGGGCTGGGGGCTAATGAAAAACTGTTTTTT
cdr3_aa: CASSPTGLGANEKLFF

d_call: -
cdr3_length: 15
v_call: TRBV5-1
j_call: TRBJ1-1
clone_size: -
cdr3_nt: TGCGCCAGCACCCGTGACGGGCAGGGGACGGCTGAAGCTTTCTTT
cdr3_aa: CASTRDGQGTAEAFF

d_call: -
cdr3_length: 13
v_call: TRBV3-1/TRBV3-2
j_call: TRBJ1-6
clone_size: few
cdr3_nt: TGTGCCAGCAGCCAATTCGCGGATTCACCCCTCCACTTT
cdr3_aa: CASSQFADSPLHF

d_call: TRBD1
cdr3_length: 17
v_call: TRBV19
j_call: TRBJ2-2
clone_size: few
cdr3_nt: TGTGCCAGTAATAAAGATAGGACAGGGGGCGAAGGCGGGGAGCTGTTTTTT
cdr3_aa: CASNKDRTGGEGGELFF

d_call: -
cdr3_length: 13
v_call: TRBV5-1
j_call: TRBJ2-7
clone_size: once
cdr3_nt: TGCGCCAGCAGCTTGGGTGGAGAATACGAGCAGTACTTC
cdr3_aa: CASSLGGEYEQYF

d_call: TRBD1
cdr3_length: 13
v_call: TRBV6-5
j_call: TRBJ2-5
clone_size: -
cdr3_nt: TGTGCCAGCAGGGGGACAGTCCAAGAGACCCAGTACTTC
cdr3_aa: CASRGTVQETQYF

d_call: TRBD1
cdr3_length: 15
v_call: TRBV3-1/TRBV3-2
j_call: TRBJ2-3
clone_size: -
cdr3_nt: TGTGCCAGCAGCCTCGGGACAGGGGATACAGATACGCAGTATTTT
cdr3_aa: CASSLGTGDTDTQYF

d_call: TRBD1
cdr3_length: 15
v_call: TRBV5-1
j_call: TRBJ2-5
clone_size: -
cdr3_nt: TGCGCCAGCAGCCCGGCGGGGACAGGACAAGAGACCCAGTACTTC
cdr3_aa: CASSPAGTGQETQYF

d_call: TRBD1
cdr3_length: 13
v_call: TRBV11-2
j_call: TRBJ2-5
clone_size: -
cdr3_nt: TGTGCCAGCAGCTACGACAGGGGTGAGACCCAGTACTTC
cdr3_aa: CASSYDRGETQYF

d_call: -
cdr3_length: 15
v_call: TRBV2
j_call: TRBJ2-1
clone_size: -
cdr3_nt: TGTGCCAGCAGTGGGGGACTGAGTTTTGTCAATGAGCAGTTCTTC
cdr3_aa: CASSGGLSFVNEQFF

d_call: -
cdr3_length: 15
v_call: TRBV25-1
j_call: TRBJ1-4
clone_size: -
cdr3_nt: TGTGCCAGCAGTGAATATATTCCGACGGAGGAAAAACTGTTTTTT
cdr3_aa: CASSEYIPTEEKLFF

d_call: -
cdr3_length: 14
v_call: TRBV5-5
j_call: TRBJ1-6
clone_size: -
cdr3_nt: TGTGCCAGCAGACGATGGCAGGATAATTCACCCCTCCACTTT
cdr3_aa: CASRRWQDNSPLHF

d_call: -
cdr3_length: 14
v_call: TRBV5-5
j_call: TRBJ1-3
clone_size: once
cdr3_nt: TGTGCCAGCAGCTTACAGGGCTCTGGAAACACCATATATTTT
cdr3_aa: CASSLQGSGNTIYF

d_call: -
cdr3_length: 12
v_call: TRBV2
j_call: TRBJ1-4
clone_size: -
cdr3_nt: TGTGCCAGCAGTGAGTCGGGGGGTTCGGTGTTTTTT
cdr3_aa: CASSESGGSVFF

d_call: -
cdr3_length: 17
v_call: TRBV11-2
j_call: TRBJ2-1
clone_size: -
cdr3_nt: TGTGCCAGCAGCTCACTCCGGGAAAGACACTCCTACAATGAGCAGTTCTTC
cdr3_aa: CASSSLRERHSYNEQFF

d_call: TRBD1
cdr3_length: 13
v_call: TRBV25-1
j_call: TRBJ1-2
clone_size: -
cdr3_nt: TGTGCCAGCAGTAGGACAGGCGACTATGGCTACACCTTC
cdr3_aa: CASSRTGDYGYTF

d_call: TRBD2
cdr3_length: 15
v_call: TRBV6-2/TRBV6-3
j_call: TRBJ2-1
clone_size: -
cdr3_nt: TGTGCCAGCAGTTGGGCGGGGGGCGACTACAATGAGCAGTTCTTC
cdr3_aa: CASSWAGGDYNEQFF

d_call: TRBD2
cdr3_length: 14
v_call: TRBV2
j_call: TRBJ2-2
clone_size: -
cdr3_nt: TGTGCCAGCAGTGCGGGAGGGAACACCGGGGAGCTGTTTTTT
cdr3_aa: CASSAGGNTGELFF

d_call: -
cdr3_length: 14
v_call: TRBV2
j_call: TRBJ2-5
clone_size: -
cdr3_nt: TGTGCCAGCTCTTTCCGGACTATCGGGGAGACCCAGTACTTC
cdr3_aa: CASSFRTIGETQYF

d_call: TRBD1
cdr3_length: 16
v_call: TRBV3-1/TRBV3-2
j_call: TRBJ2-5
clone_size: -
cdr3_nt: TGTGCCAGCAGCCAAGTGTGGGGACAGCAAAAAGAGACCCAGTACTTC
cdr3_aa: CASSQVWGQQKETQYF

d_call: TRBD1
cdr3_length: 14
v_call: TRBV5-1
j_call: TRBJ2-2
clone_size: -
cdr3_nt: TGCGCCAGCAGCTACGGGACAGTTCCCGGGGAGCTGTTTTTT
cdr3_aa: CASSYGTVPGELFF

d_call: -
cdr3_length: 15
v_call: TRBV19
j_call: TRBJ2-4
clone_size: -
cdr3_nt: TGTGCCAGTAGTACTCCGGGACTAGCCAAAAACATTCAGTACTTC
cdr3_aa: CASSTPGLAKNIQYF

d_call: -
cdr3_length: 14
v_call: TRBV3-1/TRBV3-2
j_call: TRBJ2-5
clone_size: -
cdr3_nt: TGTGCCAGCAGCCAAGATCGCAGGGTAGAGACCCAGTACTTC
cdr3_aa: CASSQDRRVETQYF

d_call: TRBD1
cdr3_length: 14
v_call: TRBV5-1
j_call: TRBJ1-4
clone_size: -
cdr3_nt: TGCGCCAGCAGCTTGTTGCAGGGGGATGAAAAACTGTTTTTT
cdr3_aa: CASSLLQGDEKLFF

d_call: -
cdr3_length: 15
v_call: TRBV9
j_call: TRBJ2-2
clone_size: -
cdr3_nt: TGTGCCAGCAGCGCCATAGCGATCCACACCGGGGAGCTGTTTTTT
cdr3_aa: CASSAIAIHTGELFF

d_call: TRBD1
cdr3_length: 16
v_call: TRBV7-3
j_call: TRBJ2-5
clone_size: -
cdr3_nt: TGTGCCAGTACTACCTCCGGGACAGGGGGCTTTGAGACCCAGTACTTC
cdr3_aa: CASTTSGTGGFETQYF

d_call: -
cdr3_length: 14
v_call: TRBV9
j_call: TRBJ1-2
clone_size: -
cdr3_nt: TGTGCCAGCAGCGCGGGACTGGGTTACTATGGCTACACCTTC
cdr3_aa: CASSAGLGYYGYTF

d_call: -
cdr3_length: 14
v_call: TRBV27
j_call: TRBJ1-1
clone_size: -
cdr3_nt: TGTGCCAGCAGTTCGCAGGACAGATGGACTGAAGCTTTCTTT
cdr3_aa: CASSSQDRWTEAFF

d_call: -
cdr3_length: 15
v_call: TRBV21-1
j_call: TRBJ2-1
clone_size: once
cdr3_nt: TGTGCCAGCAGCAAACGGCAGGGGGCGGGAAATGAGCAGTTCTTC
cdr3_aa: CASSKRQGAGNEQFF

d_call: TRBD1
cdr3_length: 13
v_call: TRBV24-1
j_call: TRBJ1-2
clone_size: -
cdr3_nt: TGTGCCACCAACTCAGGGGGCCATGATGGCTACACCTTC
cdr3_aa: CATNSGGHDGYTF

d_call: TRBD1
cdr3_length: 16
v_call: TRBV19
j_call: TRBJ1-6
clone_size: -
cdr3_nt: TGTGCCAGTAGTACTGGAGGACAGGGGGCGCGGTCACCCCTCCACTTT
cdr3_aa: CASSTGGQGARSPLHF

d_call: -
cdr3_length: 16
v_call: TRBV4-1
j_call: TRBJ1-3
clone_size: once
cdr3_nt: TGCGCCAGCAGCCAAGGTCCCTTGAGCTCTGGAAACACCATATATTTT
cdr3_aa: CASSQGPLSSGNTIYF

d_call: -
cdr3_length: 15
v_call: TRBV5-1
j_call: TRBJ2-2
clone_size: -
cdr3_nt: TGCGCCAGCAGCTTGCTGGGTCTGGACTCCGGGGAGCTGTTTTTT
cdr3_aa: CASSLLGLDSGELFF

d_call: TRBD2
cdr3_length: 15
v_call: TRBV5-1
j_call: TRBJ2-1
clone_size: few
cdr3_nt: TGCGCCAGCAGCAGTGCTAGCGGAAGATACAATGAGCAGTTCTTC
cdr3_aa: CASSSASGRYNEQFF

d_call: TRBD1
cdr3_length: 19
v_call: TRBV5-4
j_call: TRBJ1-1
clone_size: -
cdr3_nt: TGTGCCAGCAGCCCGGGACAGGGGGTTGTTGGGTTGGGGGAAACTGAAGCTTTCTTT
cdr3_aa: CASSPGQGVVGLGETEAFF

d_call: TRBD2
cdr3_length: 16
v_call: TRBV28
j_call: TRBJ2-3
clone_size: -
cdr3_nt: TGTGCCAGCAGTTTAATAGCGGGAGGGCCAACAGATACGCAGTATTTT
cdr3_aa: CASSLIAGGPTDTQYF

d_call: TRBD2
cdr3_length: 14
v_call: TRBV6-2/TRBV6-3
j_call: TRBJ2-3
clone_size: -
cdr3_nt: TGTGCCAGCAGTCCCTTGGGAGGGCGAGATACGCAGTATTTT
cdr3_aa: CASSPLGGRDTQYF